The rows below give T cell receptor beta chains drawn from one sample of a study of OX40 agonist ivuxolimab in advanced cancers. The assay was immunoSEQ multiplex PCR, and TCRdb's table has in-frame clones only and misses some. The sample lists about 98,000 clones; about 88% were seen once. The specimen was CD4+ or CD8+ T cells sorted from blood, collected in a trial of the OX40 agonist ivuxolimab. Receptors originate from an adult with an advanced solid tumor such as melanoma, head and neck, liver or kidney cancer. The CDR3 runs from the conserved cysteine through the conserved F or W. A D gene is named only where the DNA matches it firmly. A row's size may be missing; if present it is once, few, many or a size class.

few	TRBJ1-4	TRBV28	-	12	TGTGCCAGCAGTTCGGCGAGGCGAAAACTGTTTTTT	CASSSARRKLFF
-	TRBJ2-1	TRBV7-2	TRBD1	14	TGTGCCAGCAGCCCCAGGGGGCCCCTCGATGAGCAGTTCTTC	CASSPRGPLDEQFF
-	TRBJ2-3	TRBV7-2	TRBD2	14	TGTGCCAGCAGCCTAGCGGGAGTCACAGATACGCAGTATTTT	CASSLAGVTDTQYF
-	TRBJ1-4	TRBV28	-	13	TGTGCCAGCAGTTGGGTGATGAGTGAAAAACTGTTTTTT	CASSWVMSEKLFF
-	TRBJ2-2	TRBV6-6	-	14	TGTGCCAGCAACTCCAGGGGATCGACCGGGGAGCTGTTTTTT	CASNSRGSTGELFF
once	TRBJ1-4	TRBV4-2	-	17	TGTGCCAGCAGCCAAGTGGGAAGTAGGGGGGATAATGAAAAACTGTTTTTT	CASSQVGSRGDNEKLFF
once	TRBJ2-1	TRBV30	TRBD2	12	TGTGCCCACCAGGGACTAGCGGATGAGCAGTTCTTC	CAHQGLADEQFF
-	TRBJ1-1	TRBV28	TRBD1	12	TGTGCCAGCAGTTTAGGGGGACAGTCGGCTTTCTTT	CASSLGGQSAFF
-	TRBJ2-1	TRBV9	-	16	TGTGCCAGCAGCGTAGAGAGCGCAGGTCCTTTGAATGAGCAGTTCTTC	CASSVESAGPLNEQFF
-	TRBJ1-1	TRBV19	TRBD1	15	TGTGCCAGTAGTCCAGGGAATACGGGACAGACTGAAGCTTTCTTT	CASSPGNTGQTEAFF
-	TRBJ2-1	TRBV9	TRBD2	11	TGTGCCAGCAGCGGCCCGGGGGGGCAGTTCTTC	CASSGPGGQFF
once	TRBJ2-5	TRBV11-2	TRBD2	13	TGTGCCAGCAGCTCAGGGACTAGAGAGACCCAGTACTTC	CASSSGTRETQYF
once	TRBJ1-2	TRBV4-1	TRBD1	16	TGCGCCAGCAGCCAAGAGGGGAGGACAGGGCTGGGAGGCTACACCTTC	CASSQEGRTGLGGYTF